This record concerns one T cell receptor beta chain sequence. The antigen is unknown. Template switching (which added a universal primer site) was used, and cDNA carried unique molecular identifiers. TCRdb re-analysed the 5' RACE reads in MiXCR, keeping a single row per CDR3 protein. The sample lists about 720,000 distinct CDR3 sequences, around a sixth occurring once. CDR1 and CDR2 from the germline V gene are SGHRS and YFSETQ. Losses at the gene ends were 6 bases for V and 5 bases for J; bases not matched to a gene: 8. The CDR3 contains 15 residues. The data are from a study of identical twins. Study results and limitations: Beta out-of-frame sequences displayed a weaker excess of sharing between twins.

These data were likewise used in another study, on T cells expressing NK-cell markers. That study reports: TCR beta repertoires came from sorted CD3+CD56+NKG2C+, CD3+CD56+NKG2C- and CD3+CD56-NKG2C+ T cells. An anti-gamma-delta TCR antibody restricted sorting to alpha-beta TCR T cells in several experiments.

This receptor was identified in a woman younger than 35 in good health. The rearrangement uses TRBV5-1 and TRBJ2-2; TRBD1 matches at 9 bases. The specimen was PBMCs. CDR3 sequence: CASNPTGGRTGELFF. CDR3 DNA: TGCGCCAGCAACCCGACAGGGGGAAGGACCGGGGAGCTGTTTTTT.